This is a list of T cell receptor beta chains from one sample in a study of blood T cell repertoires in COVID-19. The protocol was immunoSEQ multiplex PCR, while the TCRdb copy is restricted to in-frame clones and leaves out a portion. The data show around 25,000 clones, about 90% seen once. The specimen was peripheral blood. Source of these receptors: a man aged 65-85 years in a cohort sampled during active COVID-19. CDR3s include the opening cysteine and the closing phenylalanine or tryptophan. A D gene is named only where the DNA matches it firmly.

j_gene,v_gene,d_gene,CDR3nt,CDR3aa
TRBJ2-3,TRBV18,TRBD2,TGTGCCAGCTCCCATACTAGCGGGAGGGCCCCAGATACGCAGTATTTT,CASSHTSGRAPDTQYF
TRBJ2-7,TRBV18,TRBD2,TGTGCCAGCTCACCCCGGCTAGCGGGCATCGGGAACGAGCAGTACTTC,CASSPRLAGIGNEQYF
TRBJ1-5,TRBV12-3/TRBV12-4,-,TGTGCCAGCACCGGGGGTCGACAGCCCCAGCATTTT,CASTGGRQPQHF
TRBJ1-5,TRBV6-2/TRBV6-3,TRBD1,TGTGCCAGCAGTTCCGGGACAGGGGGTTTGCAGCCCCAGCATTTT,CASSSGTGGLQPQHF
TRBJ2-5,TRBV5-5,-,TGTGCCAGCAGCTTTTCGGCTTATGTCGGTATTTGGGCAGTAGAAGAGACCCAGTACTTC,CASSFSAYVGIWAVEETQYF
TRBJ2-3,TRBV9,-,TGTGCCAGCAGCGTGGAGCGGACTAGCACAGATACGCAGTATTTT,CASSVERTSTDTQYF
TRBJ2-7,TRBV3-1/TRBV3-2,TRBD2,TGTGCCAGCAGCCAAGATCGGCTAGCGGGCTCCTACGAGCAGTACTTC,CASSQDRLAGSYEQYF
TRBJ1-1,TRBV5-6,-,TGTGCCAGCAGCTTGGACAGAAAATTGAACACTGAAGCTTTCTTT,CASSLDRKLNTEAFF
TRBJ2-7,TRBV25-1,TRBD1,TGTGCCTACACAGGGGTTTCTCCTGGGTACGAGCAGTACTTC,CAYTGVSPGYEQYF
TRBJ1-5,TRBV18,-,TGTGCCAGCTCCCGCGGGCAGGACCAGCCCCAGCATTTT,CASSRGQDQPQHF
TRBJ1-5,TRBV27,TRBD1,TGTGCCAGCAGGGGGGCAGGGGGGTTTCAGCCCCAGCATTTT,CASRGAGGFQPQHF
TRBJ2-7,TRBV6-2/TRBV6-3,-,TGTGCCAGCAGCCGGGAGTTCCCCTACGAGCAGTACTTC,CASSREFPYEQYF
TRBJ1-3,TRBV2,TRBD1,TGTGCCAGCACCCTAGGGCAGGGGGACACCATATATTTT,CASTLGQGDTIYF